This TCR beta chain was sequenced during a study of T cells in Graves' hyperthyroidism and ophthalmopathy. General study results and limits: Among thyroid clonotypes expanded above 0.001, most also appeared in blood.

Graves' hyperthyroidism was deemed stable absent ophthalmopathy progression within 18 months. Uncontrolled infection, other autoimmune disease, pregnancy or lactation barred patients from enrollment. The CDR3 sequence is 15 residues long. The V gene's germline CDR1 is SNHLY and CDR2 FYNNEI. The V and J ends lost 5 bases and 2 bases, in that order; junction bases with no gene match: 7. To note about this clonotype: Its antigen is not known.

Researchers took RNA transcripts and amplified the TCR beta CDR3 regions from them. HTBI primers drove first-round RT-PCR of the TCR CDR3. MiXCR, run by TCRdb on the multiplex PCR reads, gives a single entry per CDR3 protein. The repertoire holds about 540,000 distinct CDR3 sequences, with around 42% as singletons. Sequences were obtained from peripheral blood or thyroid tissue (not recorded which). The V call is TRBV2, the J call TRBJ2-5; 8 nucleotides line up with TRBD1. This TCR was sampled from a woman under 30 with Graves' hyperthyroidism. CDR3 nucleotides: TGTGCCAGCAGTAAGACAGGGGATCAGCAAGAGACCCAGTACTTC. It encodes CASSKTGDQQETQYF.